A selection of T cell receptor beta chains follows, all from one sample in a study of blood T cell repertoires in COVID-19. Assay: immunoSEQ multiplex PCR; the TCRdb copy retains only in-frame clones and omits some. The data hold roughly 500,000 clones, with less than 90% observed a single time. Sequencing input: PBMCs or T cells enriched from blood (not recorded which). These receptors were taken from a woman aged 60 to 75 who had recovered from COVID-19. Both conserved end residues are part of each CDR3. Fields, in order: V gene, CDR3 length, J gene, D gene, clone size, CDR3 DNA, CDR3 protein. A D gene is named only where the DNA matches it firmly. Part of the rows lack a size; the others show once, few, many or a class for expanded clones.

TRBV24-1	15	TRBJ1-5	TRBD1	once	TGTGCCACCAGTGAGGCCGGGACAGGGGATCAGCCCCAGCATTTT	CATSEAGTGDQPQHF
TRBV11-2	15	TRBJ2-3	.	.	TGTGCCAGCAGCCGACCCGGGTTTAGCACAGATACGCAGTATTTT	CASSRPGFSTDTQYF
TRBV5-1	16	TRBJ2-3	.	once	TGCGCCAGCAGCTTGGATACGGGGAGGAGCACAGATACGCAGTATTTT	CASSLDTGRSTDTQYF
TRBV4-1	17	TRBJ2-1	TRBD2	.	TGCGCCAGCAGCCCTCGAACTAGCGGGGCCTCCTACAATGAGCAGTTCTTC	CASSPRTSGASYNEQFF
TRBV6-6	13	TRBJ2-5	.	.	TGTGCCAGCAGTTACTCCGGGGGAGGGACCCAGTACTTC	CASSYSGGGTQYF
TRBV5-5	15	TRBJ2-2	TRBD1	.	TGTGCCAGCAGCTTAAGCCCAGGGGGTACCGGGGAGCTGTTTTTT	CASSLSPGGTGELFF
TRBV15	16	TRBJ2-1	.	.	TGTGCCACCAGCAGAGATGAGCTCGGCTCCTACAATGAGCAGTTCTTC	CATSRDELGSYNEQFF
TRBV2	15	TRBJ1-5	.	.	TGTGCCAGCAGTGAAACGGGACTGCGAAATCAGCCCCAGCATTTT	CASSETGLRNQPQHF
TRBV12-3/TRBV12-4	13	TRBJ2-5	.	.	TGTGCCAGCACCCCAGAGGTAGAAGAGACCCAGTACTTC	CASTPEVEETQYF
TRBV3-1/TRBV3-2	12	TRBJ1-5	.	.	TGTGCCAGCAGTTATCCCGGAGGGCCCCAGCATTTT	CASSYPGGPQHF
TRBV5-1	14	TRBJ1-1	.	.	TGCGCCAGCAGATTAGACCCCTCGGGCACTGAAGCTTTCTTT	CASRLDPSGTEAFF
TRBV5-1	13	TRBJ2-1	.	.	TGCGCCAGCAGCTTGGCCACCTACAATGAGCAGTTCTTC	CASSLATYNEQFF
TRBV5-1	14	TRBJ2-5	.	.	TGCGCCAGCAGCTTCTTGGGGCCGCAAGAGACCCAGTACTTC	CASSFLGPQETQYF
TRBV5-1	14	TRBJ2-5	.	.	TGCGCCAGCAGCCCAGACAAGTACCAAGAGACCCAGTACTTC	CASSPDKYQETQYF
TRBV7-8	14	TRBJ1-1	.	.	TGTGCCAGCAGCTTAGGACGGGAGAACACTGAAGCTTTCTTT	CASSLGRENTEAFF
TRBV16	13	TRBJ2-7	.	.	TGTGCCAGCAGCCAGGGCAGCTCCTACGAGCAGTACTTC	CASSQGSSYEQYF
TRBV9	13	TRBJ1-1	.	.	TGTGCCAGCAGCCCGGGGGTAAAGACGGAAGCTTTCTTT	CASSPGVKTEAFF
TRBV7-6	16	TRBJ1-6	TRBD1	once	TGTGCCAGCAGCATCGGGACAGGGGGCAATAATTCACCCCTCCACTTT	CASSIGTGGNNSPLHF
TRBV6-5	14	TRBJ1-1	TRBD1	.	TGTGCCAGCAGTTTACAGGGGGGCAGGACTGAAGCTTTCTTT	CASSLQGGRTEAFF
TRBV9	18	TRBJ2-2	TRBD2	.	TGTGCCAGCAGCGCCCAAGAGAGACTAGCGGGGAACACCGGGGAGCTGTTTTTT	CASSAQERLAGNTGELFF
TRBV6-5	13	TRBJ1-5	.	.	TGTGCCAGCAGCGATGGACAACGTCAGCCCCAGCATTTT	CASSDGQRQPQHF
TRBV7-2	17	TRBJ2-3	TRBD1	once	TGTGCCAGCAGCTTAGCGCTTGGGACAGGGTTCATGAATACGCAGTATTTT	CASSLALGTGFMNTQYF
TRBV7-9	15	TRBJ1-1	TRBD1	.	TGTGCCAGCAGCTTGGGACAGGGGGCGAGCACTGAAGCTTTCTTT	CASSLGQGASTEAFF
TRBV27	13	TRBJ1-2	.	few	TGTGCCAGCAGTTTAACAGGGACCTATGGCTACACCTTC	CASSLTGTYGYTF
TRBV15	17	TRBJ2-1	TRBD1	.	TGTGCCACCAGCAGACCGTTCCGGGACAGCTCCTACAATGAGCAGTTCTTC	CATSRPFRDSSYNEQFF
TRBV2	15	TRBJ2-2	TRBD2	once	TGTGCCAGCAGACCGGGACTAGCGGTGACCGGGGAGCTGTTTTTT	CASRPGLAVTGELFF
TRBV12-3/TRBV12-4	11	TRBJ1-4	.	few	TGTGCCAGCAGGAGGAGCGAAAAACTGTTTTTT	CASRRSEKLFF
TRBV6-1	14	TRBJ1-1	.	.	TGTGCCAGCAGTGAAGTTCAGACTAACACTGAAGCTTTCTTT	CASSEVQTNTEAFF
TRBV27	14	TRBJ1-1	TRBD1	.	TGTGCCAGCAGTTTCTTAACAGGGGGCACTGAAGCTTTCTTT	CASSFLTGGTEAFF
TRBV6-5	13	TRBJ2-7	TRBD1	once	TGTGCCAGCAGCGTCGACAGGGGCTACGAGCAGTACTTC	CASSVDRGYEQYF
TRBV7-9	15	TRBJ2-2	TRBD2	.	TGTGCCAGCAGCTTTTACGGGGGGGCAACCGGGGAGCTGTTTTTT	CASSFYGGATGELFF
TRBV6-5	12	TRBJ2-1	.	.	TGTGCCAGCTGGGGCCAAAACAATGAGCAGTTCTTC	CASWGQNNEQFF
TRBV5-1	15	TRBJ2-2	TRBD2	.	TGCGCCAGCAGCTTGACTAGCGGGGGTACCGGGGAGCTGTTTTTT	CASSLTSGGTGELFF
TRBV11-2	13	TRBJ1-2	.	.	TGTGCCAGCAGCTTCAGGGCCAGCTATGGCTACACCTTC	CASSFRASYGYTF
TRBV9	13	TRBJ1-1	.	.	TGTGCCAGCAGCGCTCAGGACTACACTGAAGCTTTCTTT	CASSAQDYTEAFF
TRBV10-2	13	TRBJ2-6	.	once	TGCGCCAGCAGGGCATTGGGGGCCAACGTCCTGACTTTC	CASRALGANVLTF
TRBV27	14	TRBJ2-7	TRBD1	.	TGTGCCAGCATGAAAACAGGGGGCGTGGACGAGCAGTACTTC	CASMKTGGVDEQYF
TRBV27	16	TRBJ1-1	TRBD1	.	TGTGCCAGCAGGAATTGGGACAGTTCCACGAACACTGAAGCTTTCTTT	CASRNWDSSTNTEAFF
TRBV24-1	16	TRBJ1-5	TRBD1	once	TGTGCCACCAGTGCCCCGGGGACAGGGGCGGGCCAGCCCCAGCATTTT	CATSAPGTGAGQPQHF
TRBV11-3	14	TRBJ2-3	.	.	TGTGCCAGCAGCTTTAGCGGTCCGACAGATACGCAGTATTTT	CASSFSGPTDTQYF
TRBV30	16	TRBJ1-6	TRBD1	once	TGTGCCTGGAGTCCCCGGACAGGGATGAATAATTCACCCCTCCACTTT	CAWSPRTGMNNSPLHF
TRBV28	13	TRBJ2-2	.	.	TGTGCCATCCTCAAAGAGGACACCGGGGAGCTGTTTTTT	CAILKEDTGELFF
TRBV21-1	12	TRBJ2-7	.	.	TGTGCCAGCACTCGGGGCTCCTACGAGCAGTACTTC	CASTRGSYEQYF
TRBV24-1	16	TRBJ1-2	.	few	TGTGCCACCAGTGACCTTTCCCAGACAGGCCAGGTTGGCTACACCTTC	CATSDLSQTGQVGYTF
TRBV3-1/TRBV3-2	17	TRBJ1-1	.	.	TGTGCCAGCAGCCAAGATTTTGGTGCAGTCATGAACACTGAAGCTTTCTTT	CASSQDFGAVMNTEAFF
TRBV6-1	15	TRBJ1-6	.	.	TGTGCCAGCAGTGAGGCAGGGAGGGTTAATTCACCCCTCCACTTT	CASSEAGRVNSPLHF